This TCR beta chain was profiled in a study of cytomegalovirus exposure and HLA in healthy donors. With 60 Vbeta and 13 Jbeta primers, the PCR was carried out. TCRdb's copy holds only in-frame clones and misses some; the assay was immunoSEQ multiplex PCR. The data hold around 150,000 clones, with 66% observed a single time. The V and J ends lost 1 base and 7 bases, in that order; junction bases with no gene match: 3. Germline values: CDR1 SGHRS, CDR2 YFSETQ. This CDR3 comprises 15 residues. The receptor was derived from a human donor in good health. V is TRBV5-1 and J is TRBJ2-1; TRBD2 matches 12 bases. The sample was PBMCs. The CDR3 spells CASSLSGLAGNEQFF. CDR3 bases: TGCGCCAGCAGCTTGAGCGGACTAGCGGGGAATGAGCAGTTCTTC.